This T cell receptor (beta chain) appears in the sequencing data of a study of cytomegalovirus exposure and HLA in healthy donors. On the study more broadly: Both the approximately 130 validation repertoires and the roughly 700 first-cohort repertoires used the same platform, as reported by a later analysis.

Study conclusions and caveats: The classifier reportedly diagnosed cytomegalovirus status with high sensitivity and specificity. Confirmation was obtained in vitro that three CMV-associated chains are specific for CMV antigens. Overall, roughly 150 TCR beta chains were annotated as cytomegalovirus-associated.

CDR1 SGHAT and CDR2 FQNNGV come from the germline V gene. The V end lost 1 base, the J end lost 5 bases, and 5 bases lay between the germline ends. The CDR3 contains 12 residues. Only in-frame clones appear in the TCRdb table, and some are missing; sequencing was by immunoSEQ multiplex PCR. This sample has about 240,000 clones, with approximately 90% found just once. About this clone itself: Its target is not known.

The sample taken for sequencing was PBMCs. This sequence was found in a man between 18 and 29 years old in good health and CMV-seronegative. This chain links TRBV11-2 with TRBJ1-1; no clear D gene. CDR3 sequence (DNA): TGTGCCAGCAGCTTAGCGGGGACTGAAGCTTTCTTT. Its translation is CASSLAGTEAFF.